These 27 T cell receptor beta chains were all obtained from the same sample, sequenced in a study of cytomegalovirus exposure and HLA in healthy donors. A multiplex PCR was run with 60 Vbeta primers and 13 Jbeta primers. Profiling relied on immunoSEQ multiplex PCR, and the TCRdb table lists in-frame clones only, not all of them. The table includes approximately 110,000 clones, 60% to 85% detected once. Sequenced input: PBMCs. The source of these receptors is a female donor in good health and CMV-seropositive.

The gene calls are TRBV19 and TRBJ2-1, with 11 bases matching TRBD2. Germline-derived CDR1 and CDR2 are LNHDA and SQIVND (reference sequence). Unmatched junction bases numbered 8, after V lost 0 bases and J lost 7 bases. This CDR3 contains 17 residues. CDR3 coding DNA: TGTGCCAGTAGTATAGATCCTAGCGGGGGGATTAATAATGAGCAGTTCTTC. Encoded protein: CASSIDPSGGINNEQFF.

This rearrangement joins TRBV30 to TRBJ2-7; 10 bases are shared with TRBD1. Germline V gives CDR1 GTSNPN, CDR2 SVGIG (reference sequence). There are 15 residues in the CDR3. J was trimmed by 3 bases and V by 4 bases; bases with no gene match: 9. The CDR3 sequence: CAWTPGQGFLYEQYF. The CDR3 DNA sequence: TGTGCCTGGACTCCGGGACAGGGGTTCCTCTACGAGCAGTACTTC.

The V gene is TRBV7-2, the J gene TRBJ2-7; D is ambiguous. The V end was cut by 3 bases, the J end by 3 bases, with 3 bases between. The CDR3 length is 11 residues. Germline CDR1 is SGHTA and CDR2 is FQGNSA. The CDR3 coding sequence is TGTGCCAGCAGCTTCCTCTACGAGCAGTACTTC. As protein: CASSFLYEQYF.

This clone showed up just once. The V and J genes are TRBV6-1 and TRBJ2-3; weak D call: TRBD1 (6 bases). With 4 bases removed from V and 0 bases from J, the gap between germline ends came to 17 bases. The CDR3 length is 17 residues. The germline V gene encodes CDR1 MNHNS and CDR2 SASEGT. The CDR3: CASSVVGGTSSTDTQYF. CDR3 coding DNA: TGTGCCAGCAGTGTAGTCGGTGGGACATCTAGCACAGATACGCAGTATTTT.

V is TRBV5-1 and J is TRBJ2-1; 11 bases line up with TRBD2. Germline V gene data show CDR1 as SGHRS and CDR2 as YFSETQ. This CDR3 is 15 amino acids long. V lost 3 bases, J lost 7 bases, and 6 bases stayed unmatched. The CDR3 sequence is CASSSVTSGSNEQFF. The CDR3 bases are TGCGCCAGCAGCTCGGTCACTAGCGGGAGTAATGAGCAGTTCTTC. The entire variable domain, with the rest obtained from reference TRBV5-1 and TRBJ2-1, is as follows: KAGVTQTPRYLIKTRGQQVTLSCSPISGHRSVSWYQQTPGQGLQFLFEYFSETQRNKGNFPGRFSGRQFSNSRSEMNVSTLELGDSALYLCASSSVTSGSNEQFFGPGTRLTVL.

The chain combines TRBV5-4 with TRBJ2-2; 7 bases fit TRBD1. J gave up 3 bases and V 1 base, and 3 bases lay outside the gene matches. CDR3 length: 15 residues. The germline V gene encodes CDR1 SGHNT and CDR2 YYREEE (reference sequence). Written as DNA, the CDR3 is TGTGCCAGCAGCTTGCGAACAGGGGACACCGGGGAGCTGTTTTTT. This gives the protein CASSLRTGDTGELFF.

The V gene is TRBV9, the J gene TRBJ2-1, with 14 bases aligning to TRBD2. V shed 0 bases, J shed 10 bases, and the junction held 6 bases outside the gene matches. The CDR3 has 16 amino acids. Germline V gene sequence: CDR1 SGDLS, CDR2 YYNGEE. CDR3 protein: CASSVGVTSGGGEQFF. The CDR3 nucleotides are TGTGCCAGCAGCGTAGGGGTGACTAGCGGGGGGGGAGAGCAGTTCTTC.

The chain uses TRBV7-2 and TRBJ2-7; 9 positions match TRBD2. V was clipped by 2 bases and J by 3 bases; unmatched bases: 5. Germline V gene sequence: CDR1 SGHTA, CDR2 FQGNSA. The CDR3 runs to 15 residues. The CDR3 spells CASSLHQLAGYEQYF. For the CDR3, the DNA is TGTGCCAGCAGCTTACATCAACTAGCGGGCTACGAGCAGTACTTC.

This clone has more than one count but fewer than ten. CDR3 DNA sequence: TGTGCCAGCAGCCCCGGGACAGCGAACACTGAAGCTTTCTTT. This translates into CASSPGTANTEAFF. V gene TRBV7-8 combines with J gene TRBJ1-1, with 7 bases identical to TRBD1. The germline V gene encodes CDR1 SGHVS and CDR2 FQNEAQ. V was clipped by 5 bases and J by 1 base; unmatched bases: 4. The CDR3 covers 14 residues. Based on the CDR3 plus reference TRBV7-8 and TRBJ1-1, the full variable domain is GAGVSQSPRYKVAKRGQDVALRCDPISGHVSLFWYQQALGQGPEFLTYFQNEAQLDKSGLPSDRFFAERPEGSVSTLKIQRTQQEDSAVYLCASSPGTANTEAFFGQGTRLTVV.

This chain uses TRBV11-1 with TRBJ2-1; 11 bases line up with TRBD2. Trimming removed 3 bases from V and 9 bases from J; junction bases left unmatched: 4. CDR1 SGHAT and CDR2 FQDESV come from the germline V gene (reference sequence). The CDR3 extends over 14 amino acids. The CDR3 here is CASSFSGGAVEQFF. The CDR3 DNA is TGTGCCAGCAGCTTTAGCGGGGGGGCCGTTGAGCAGTTCTTC.

In this sample, this clone turned up a few times. The chain is built from TRBV4-3 and TRBJ2-3, with 9 bases matching TRBD1. CDR1 is LGHNA and CDR2 is YSLEER in the germline V gene. Losses at the gene ends were 0 bases for V and 6 bases for J; bases not matched to a gene: 1. This CDR3 contains 14 residues. The CDR3 DNA reads TGCGCCAGCAGCCAAGAAGACAGGGGGGATACGCAGTATTTT. Amino acid sequence: CASSQEDRGDTQYF.

This sequence joins TRBV5-4 and TRBJ1-4; no reliable D call. The CDR3 length is 15 residues. Germline assignment: CDR1 SGHNT and CDR2 YYREEE (reference sequence). With 4 bases removed from V and 8 bases from J, the gap between germline ends came to 18 bases. This CDR3 reads CASSLGGFGKEKLFF. CDR3 in DNA: TGTGCCAGCAGCCTGGGAGGATTCGGGAAAGAAAAACTGTTTTTT.

The V and J genes are TRBV10-3 and TRBJ2-7; D is perhaps TRBD1 (6 bases). Deletions cut 10 bases from V and 4 bases from J, with 14 bases between. Germline V gene data show CDR1 as ENHRY and CDR2 as SYGVKD. CDR3 length: 12 residues. The CDR3 sequence is CATIETGYEQYF. Written as DNA, the CDR3 is TGTGCCACCATCGAGACAGGATACGAGCAGTACTTC.

The genes are TRBV28 and TRBJ2-7; no clear D gene. CDR3 length: 13 residues. The germline V gene has CDR1 MDHEN and CDR2 SYDVKM. Trimming left V 2 bases short and J 3 bases short, with 8 bases between. The CDR3 is CASSLSPYYEQYF. The CDR3 nucleotides read TGTGCCAGCAGTTTAAGCCCCTACTACGAGCAGTACTTC.

V and J are TRBV12-2 and TRBJ2-3; TRBD2 was called by the table and not checked on the DNA. TRBV12-2 counts as a pseudogene. The CDR3 length is 13 residues. CDR3 nucleotide sequence: TGTGCAAGTCGCTTAAGCGGGAGAGATACGCAGTATTTT. It is translated as CASRLSGRDTQYF.

The V and J genes are TRBV6-6 and TRBJ1-1; D might be TRBD1 (6 bases). Trimming removed 1 base from V and 5 bases from J, with 8 bases in between. CDR1 and CDR2 (germline): MNHNY, SVGAGI (reference sequence). The CDR3 runs to 13 residues. CDR3 DNA: TGTGCCAGCAGTTACTACAGGGTGACTGAAGCTTTCTTT. Translation gives CASSYYRVTEAFF.

Comment on this clone: A read error may account for a junction end that differs from germline. The chain couples TRBV29-1 to TRBJ1-6; D unresolved. Per germline, CDR1 SQVTM and CDR2 ANQGSEA. CDR3 length: 14 amino acids. This chain's CDR3 is CSVPPGLNCGPIHF. The CDR3 DNA reads as TGCAGCGTTCCCCCCGGACTTAACTGTGGACCCATCCACTTT.

This clone was observed a handful of times. In nucleotides, the CDR3 is TGTGCCAGCAGCTCACAAGCCGGGACACTGAACACTGAAGCTTTCTTT. It encodes CASSSQAGTLNTEAFF. This sequence joins TRBV7-2 and TRBJ1-1; D possibly corresponds to TRBD1 (6 bases). With 4 bases removed from V and 0 bases from J, the gap between germline ends came to 15 bases. The CDR3 has 16 amino acids. Germline-derived CDR1 and CDR2 are SGHTA and FQGNSA.

The V call is TRBV13, the J call TRBJ1-1; D uncertain. Trimming took 5 bases from V and 10 from J, leaving 17 bases between them. The CDR3 sequence is 13 residues long. Germline loops: CDR1 PRHDT, CDR2 FYEKMQ (reference sequence). The CDR3: CASSRGRVSGAFF. CDR3 DNA: TGTGCCAGCAGCCGCGGGAGGGTCTCGGGAGCTTTCTTT.

The chain has TRBV19 and TRBJ2-6; possibly TRBD1 for D (6 bases). The germline V gene has CDR1 LNHDA and CDR2 SQIVND (reference sequence). Between the trimmed V and J ends, which lost 4 bases and 4 bases, there was a span of 11 bases. This CDR3 has 15 amino acids. The CDR3 DNA reads TGTGCCAGTAGTAAGGACAGTTCCGGGGCCAACGTCCTGACTTTC. Its protein product is CASSKDSSGANVLTF.

This rearrangement joins TRBV30 to TRBJ1-4, with D perhaps TRBD1 (5 bases). V lost 2 bases and J 3 bases, leaving 16 bases between the germline ends. Looked up from germline, CDR1 is GTSNPN and CDR2 is SVGIG (reference sequence). The CDR3 spans 16 residues. The CDR3 is CAWSQGTGVPNEKLFF. Written as DNA, the CDR3 is TGTGCCTGGAGTCAAGGGACGGGGGTGCCTAATGAAAAACTGTTTTTT. The full variable domain, with the rest looked up from reference TRBV30 and TRBJ1-4, is SQTIHQWPATLVQPVGSPLSLECTVEGTSNPNLYWYRQAAGRGLQLLFYSVGIGQISSEVPQNLSASRPQDRQFILSSKKLLLSDSGFYLCAWSQGTGVPNEKLFFGSGTQLSVL.

The chain recombines TRBV7-2 with TRBJ1-4; 7 nucleotides line up with TRBD1. CDR1 and CDR2 from the germline V gene are SGHTA and FQGNSA. After removal of 4 bases from V and 8 bases from J, the junction contained 10 bases not matched to a gene. The CDR3 contains 15 residues. The CDR3 region has the DNA TGTGCCAGCAGCTCTTCCGGGACAGTCAGGGAAAAACTGTTTTTT. This translates into CASSSSGTVREKLFF.

For the CDR3, the DNA is TGTGCCAGCTCACCAGGGCTAGCGGGCATGGATACGCAGTATTTT. It encodes CASSPGLAGMDTQYF. The chain joins TRBV18 to TRBJ2-3; 8 positions match TRBD2. The V and J ends lost 2 bases and 6 bases, in that order; junction bases with no gene match: 7. The CDR3 is 15 amino acids. CDR1 is KGHSH, CDR2 LQKENI, per germline.

The chain combines TRBV5-8 with TRBJ1-5, with D possibly TRBD1 on 6 matching bases. V was shortened by 6 bases and J by 7 bases, with 14 bases between the two germline ends. The CDR3 totals 13 residues. Germline V gene lookup returns CDR1 SGHTS and CDR2 YDEGEE. CDR3 in amino acids: CASTYRVQQPQHF. DNA for the CDR3: TGTGCCAGCACGTACAGGGTACAACAGCCCCAGCATTTT. The variable domain in full, completed from reference TRBV5-8 and TRBJ1-5, reads EAGVTQSPTHLIKTRGQQATLRCSPISGHTSVYWYQQALGLGLQFLLWYDEGEERNRGNFPPRFSGRQFPNYSSELNVNALELEDSALYLCASTYRVQQPQHFGDGTRLSIL.

The chain uses TRBV2 and TRBJ2-2; possible D gene TRBD1, 5 bases. The CDR3 consists of 16 residues. Trimming took 8 bases from V and 3 from J, leaving 19 bases between them. From germline, CDR1 is SNHLY and CDR2 FYNNEI. The CDR3 sequence is CASRLWRQTYTGELFF. The CDR3 DNA sequence: TGTGCCAGCCGACTTTGGCGACAGACCTACACCGGGGAGCTGTTTTTT.

This clone was found once. The chain links TRBV10-2 to TRBJ2-5; 9 bases align to TRBD2. Trimming cost V 8 bases and J 5 bases; bases outside gene matches: 9. Germline CDR1 is WSHSY and CDR2 is SAAADI. The CDR3 covers 14 residues. The CDR3 protein is CASGREGGRETQYF. For the CDR3, the DNA is TGCGCCAGCGGGCGGGAGGGAGGTCGGGAGACCCAGTACTTC.

The rearrangement joins TRBV28 to TRBJ2-7, with D possibly matching TRBD1 (6 bases). The CDR3 spans 12 residues. The V gene's germline CDR1 is MDHEN and CDR2 SYDVKM. The V end was cut by 8 bases, the J end by 2 bases, with 10 bases between. DNA of the CDR3: TGTGCCAGCGAGGGACATGCCTACGAGCAGTACTTC. It yields the protein CASEGHAYEQYF.